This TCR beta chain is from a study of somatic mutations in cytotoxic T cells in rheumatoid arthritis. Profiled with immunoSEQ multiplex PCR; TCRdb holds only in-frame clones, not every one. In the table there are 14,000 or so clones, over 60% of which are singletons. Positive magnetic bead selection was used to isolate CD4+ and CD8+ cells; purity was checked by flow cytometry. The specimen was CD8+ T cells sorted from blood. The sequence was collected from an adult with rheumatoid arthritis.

The CDR3: CASSIASGFYNEQFF. The CDR3 bases are TGTGCCAGTAGTATCGCTAGCGGGTTTTACAATGAGCAGTTCTTC. The chain combines TRBV19 with TRBJ2-1; 8 bases are a match to TRBD2. CDR3 length: 15 amino acids. V shed 3 bases and J 4 bases; nucleotides not matched to a gene: 5. Germline CDR1 is LNHDA and CDR2 is SQIVND (reference sequence).